One and the same sample provided the 19 T cell receptor beta chains below, sequenced in a study of identifying expanded T cells in peripheral blood (dated 2019 in TCRdb). Library preparation was by the immunoSEQ multiplex PCR assay. TCRdb mirrors the immuneACCESS table, restricted to in-frame sequences. Some clones are absent from its copies; in checked studies, under half trace to an unresolved V gene, and the reason for the others is unknown. Within this sample are 95,000 or so clones, with approximately 86% of them counted one time only. Over 5% of the sample is in the top ten clones. The specimen was blood. The origin of the receptors is a person aged 18-69 years in good health.

The V call is TRBV9, the J call TRBJ2-1; a weak D match, TRBD2 (6 bases). Germline V CDR1 and CDR2: SGDLS, YYNGEE. This CDR3 has 12 amino acids. The V gene lost 4 bases and the J gene lost 9 bases, with 11 bases spanning the gap. The CDR3 bases are TGTGCCAGCAGCCCCGGGAGCCTTGAGCAGTTCTTC. Its protein is CASSPGSLEQFF.

This clone came up a few times. This sequence joins TRBV7-9 and TRBJ2-2; D is uncertain. CDR3 size: 16 residues. Trimming left V 1 base short and J 2 bases short, with 11 bases between. CDR1 is SEHNR and CDR2 is FQNEAQ in the germline V gene (reference sequence). The DNA of the CDR3 is TGTGCCAGCAGCTTAGGACCCCCTTTAAACACCGGGGAGCTGTTTTTT. This sequence encodes CASSLGPPLNTGELFF.

The gene calls are TRBV6-1 and TRBJ1-5; tentatively, D is TRBD1 (6 bases). V was trimmed by 4 bases and J by 2 bases, leaving 15 bases between them. This CDR3 has 16 residues. CDR1 and CDR2 from the germline V gene are MNHNS and SASEGT. This CDR3 is CASSAHTGNGNQPQHF. CDR3 sequence (DNA): TGTGCCAGCAGTGCACATACAGGGAACGGCAATCAGCCCCAGCATTTT.

The chain recombines TRBV7-8 with TRBJ2-2; 11 bases match TRBD1. CDR1 is SGHVS, CDR2 FQNEAQ, per germline. CDR3 length equals 13 residues. V was clipped by 5 bases and J by 9 bases; unmatched bases: 2. This chain's CDR3 is CASSPDRGRELFF. CDR3 DNA: TGTGCCAGCAGCCCGGACAGGGGGCGGGAGCTGTTTTTT.

The rearrangement joins TRBV16 to TRBJ2-1; perhaps TRBD1 as D (5 bases). The V gene's germline CDR1 is KGHSY and CDR2 FQNENV. The CDR3 loop spans 14 amino acids. Between the trimmed V and J ends, which lost 0 bases and 9 bases, there was a span of 12 bases. CDR3 bases: TGTGCCAGCAGCCAATCTATGGGGCCGGCTGAGCAGTTCTTC. It codes for CASSQSMGPAEQFF. The full variable domain, with the rest looked up from reference TRBV16 and TRBJ2-1, is GEEVAQTPKHLVRGEGQKAKLYCAPIKGHSYVFWYQQVLKNEFKFLISFQNENVFDETGMPKERFSAKCLPNSPCSLEIQATKLEDSAVYFCASSQSMGPAEQFFGPGTRLTVL.

V usage is TRBV5-6 and J usage is TRBJ1-1; 7 bases map to TRBD1. Per the germline V gene, CDR1 is SGHDT and CDR2 is YYEEEE. The CDR3 spans 15 residues. Trimming took 4 bases from V and 1 from J; bases not matched to a gene: 7. CDR3 bases: TGTGCCAGCAGCCGTACCGGGGACAGGAACACTGAAGCTTTCTTT. Protein sequence: CASSRTGDRNTEAFF.

This chain joins TRBV18 and TRBJ1-1; no clear D gene. CDR1 and CDR2 (germline): KGHSH, LQKENI. The CDR3 runs 13 residues. V was clipped by 4 bases and J by 7 bases, with 13 bases between them. Written as DNA, the CDR3 is TGTGCCAGCTCACAGTACTCCGGGAATGAAGCTTTCTTT. Translation gives CASSQYSGNEAFF.

The V call is TRBV5-3, the J call TRBJ2-1; D ambiguous. TRBV5-3 qualifies as an ORF whose function is uncertain. This CDR3 has 14 amino acids. V was pared by 0 bases and J by 6 bases, with 10 bases between. The CDR3 is CARSLGTSTNEQFF. CDR3 nucleotide sequence: TGTGCCAGAAGCTTGGGTACGAGCACCAATGAGCAGTTCTTC.

This chain joins TRBV29-1 and TRBJ1-1; TRBD1 agrees at 7 bases. This CDR3 is built from 17 residues. CDR1 and CDR2 (germline): SQVTM, ANQGSEA. The V and J ends lost 6 bases and 6 bases, in that order; junction bases with no gene match: 22. CDR3 sequence reads: CSVPRPGTVFPTPEAFF. Written as DNA, the CDR3 is TGCAGCGTCCCACGTCCCGGGACAGTTTTCCCGACCCCTGAAGCTTTCTTT.

This clone was found a few times. V usage is TRBV7-2 and J usage is TRBJ2-1, with 10 positions matching TRBD2. Germline values: CDR1 SGHTA, CDR2 FQGNSA. This CDR3 spans 17 amino acids. The trim removed 5 bases at V and 3 bases at J, leaving 10 bases unmatched. The CDR3 DNA reads TGTGCCAGCAGCCAATCCCCCCTAGCGGGGGACTACAATGAGCAGTTCTTC. Translation gives CASSQSPLAGDYNEQFF.

The chain couples TRBV19 to TRBJ1-3; 7 bases agree with TRBD1. There are 15 residues in the CDR3. Germline CDR1 is LNHDA and CDR2 is SQIVND (reference sequence). V lost 3 bases, J lost 3 bases, and 5 bases stayed unmatched. The CDR3 coding sequence is TGTGCCAGTAGTATCCAGGGGGTAAATGGAAACACCATATATTTT. Translating gives CASSIQGVNGNTIYF.

The rearrangement joins TRBV6-5 to TRBJ2-7, with 8 bases aligning to TRBD2. Germline assignment: CDR1 MNHEY and CDR2 SVGAGI. The CDR3 contains 13 residues. The V and J ends lost 7 bases and 3 bases, in that order; junction bases with no gene match: 5. The DNA for the CDR3 is TGTGCCAGCATTCAAAGCGGGGGCTACGAGCAGTACTTC. This sequence encodes CASIQSGGYEQYF.

The V call is TRBV5-1, the J call TRBJ1-1; no clear D gene. The CDR3 is made up of 15 amino acids. Per germline, CDR1 SGHRS and CDR2 YFSETQ. Trimming took 4 bases from V and 1 from J, leaving 14 bases between them. The CDR3 loop reads CASSPRVTANTEAFF. The CDR3 DNA sequence: TGCGCCAGCAGCCCTCGTGTCACTGCGAACACTGAAGCTTTCTTT.

This clone is a singleton in its sample. V usage is TRBV2 and J usage is TRBJ2-1; weak D call: TRBD1 (6 bases). This CDR3 has 13 amino acids. CDR1 and CDR2 from the germline V gene are SNHLY and FYNNEI. Deletions cut 8 bases from V and 9 bases from J, with 17 bases between. The CDR3 loop reads CASPTQGRSEQFF. Here the CDR3 DNA reads TGTGCCAGCCCCACACAGGGAAGGAGTGAGCAGTTCTTC.

The chain has TRBV14 and TRBJ2-1; tentative D call: TRBD2 (6 bases). V lost 4 bases and J 0 bases, leaving 19 bases between the germline ends. This CDR3 spans 18 amino acids. Germline CDR1 and CDR2: SGHDN and FVKESK. The CDR3 loop reads CASSRRGVATASYNEQFF. CDR3 nucleotide sequence: TGTGCCAGCAGCCGGCGGGGAGTGGCGACCGCCTCCTACAATGAGCAGTTCTTC.

The sample holds a few counts of this clone. The J gene is TRBJ2-7, the V gene TRBV7-2; TRBD2 is a possible D gene (7 bases). V gave up 5 bases and J gave up 5 bases, with 10 bases separating them. This CDR3 is built from 12 residues. Looked up from germline, CDR1 is SGHTA and CDR2 is FQGNSA. DNA for the CDR3: TGTGCCAGCAGCCTAGGGGGGGACGAGCAGTACTTC. Protein: CASSLGGDEQYF.

The rearrangement joins TRBV30 to TRBJ2-5; perhaps TRBD2 as D (6 bases). CDR3 length equals 15 residues. Trimming removed 3 bases at V and 3 bases at J, with 17 bases between. The germline CDR1 and CDR2 sequences are GTSNPN and SVGIG (reference sequence). CDR3 sequence reads: CAWRLGGAGKETQYF. Written as DNA, the CDR3 is TGTGCCTGGAGGCTAGGAGGGGCAGGGAAAGAGACCCAGTACTTC.

This chain connects TRBV7-9 to TRBJ1-4; 11 bases line up with TRBD1. CDR1 and CDR2 (germline): SEHNR, FQNEAQ (reference sequence). The CDR3 totals 16 residues. V shed 2 bases and J 8 bases; nucleotides not matched to a gene: 7. CDR3 loop: CASSLPRTGGEEKLFF. In DNA form, the CDR3 reads TGTGCCAGCAGCTTACCCCGGACAGGGGGCGAGGAAAAACTGTTTTTT.

The chain is built from TRBV7-9 and TRBJ1-1; no clear D. CDR3 size: 14 residues. The V and J ends lost 3 bases and 5 bases respectively, with 13 bases between them. CDR1 and CDR2 from the germline V gene are SEHNR and FQNEAQ (reference sequence). As DNA, the CDR3 is TGTGCCAGCAGCTTTCAAGGAGGGTGGACTGAAGCTTTCTTT. Its protein is CASSFQGGWTEAFF.